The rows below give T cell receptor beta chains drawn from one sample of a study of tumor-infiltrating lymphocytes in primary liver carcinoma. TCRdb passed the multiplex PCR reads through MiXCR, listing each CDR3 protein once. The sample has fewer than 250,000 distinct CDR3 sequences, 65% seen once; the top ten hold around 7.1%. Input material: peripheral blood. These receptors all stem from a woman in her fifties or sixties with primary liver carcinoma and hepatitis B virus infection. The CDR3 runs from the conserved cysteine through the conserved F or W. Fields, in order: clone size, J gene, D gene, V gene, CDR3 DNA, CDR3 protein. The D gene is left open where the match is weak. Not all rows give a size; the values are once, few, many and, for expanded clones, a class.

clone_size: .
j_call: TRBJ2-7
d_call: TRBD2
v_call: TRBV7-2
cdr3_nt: TGTGCTAGCAGCTTAGTCTCTAGCGGGACCTACTACGAGCAGTACTTC
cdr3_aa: CASSLVSSGTYYEQYF

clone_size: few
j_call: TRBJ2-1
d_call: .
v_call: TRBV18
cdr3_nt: TGTGCCAGCTCACCTAGCATAGATAGTGAGCAGTTCTTC
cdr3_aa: CASSPSIDSEQFF

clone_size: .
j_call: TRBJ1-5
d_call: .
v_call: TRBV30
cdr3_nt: TGTGACTGGCGAGTCGCGGGGAGCAATCAGCCCCAGCATTTT
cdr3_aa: CDWRVAGSNQPQHF

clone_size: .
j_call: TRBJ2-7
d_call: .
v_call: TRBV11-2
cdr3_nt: TGTGCCAGCAGCTTCTCGGACCAATCCTACGAGCAGTACTTC
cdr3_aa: CASSFSDQSYEQYF

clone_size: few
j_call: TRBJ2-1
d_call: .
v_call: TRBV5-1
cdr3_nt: TGCGCCAGCAGCTTGGAGGACTTCAGCAATGAGCAGTTCTTC
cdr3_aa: CASSLEDFSNEQFF

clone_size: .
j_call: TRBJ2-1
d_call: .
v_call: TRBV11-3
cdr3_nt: TGTGCCAGCAGCTTAGATCAGGGTAGCGCCAATGAGCACTTCTTC
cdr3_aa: CASSLDQGSANEHFF

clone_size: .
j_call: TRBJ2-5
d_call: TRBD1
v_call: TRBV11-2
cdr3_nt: TGTGCCAGCAACCGGACAGGGGACGGGGAGACCCAGTACTTC
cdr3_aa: CASNRTGDGETQYF

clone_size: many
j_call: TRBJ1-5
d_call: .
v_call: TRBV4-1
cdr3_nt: TGCGCCAGCAGTCGGGGCCTCCTGAGCAATCAGCCCCAGCATTTT
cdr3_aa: CASSRGLLSNQPQHF

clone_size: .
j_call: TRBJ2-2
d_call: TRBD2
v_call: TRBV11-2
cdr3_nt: TGTGCCAGCAGCCCCGGAAGGGGACCAGCGGGAGACACCGGGGAGCTGTTTTTT
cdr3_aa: CASSPGRGPAGDTGELFF

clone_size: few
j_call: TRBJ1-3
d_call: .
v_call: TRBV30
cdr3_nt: TGTGCCTGGAGTGTACCTCGGGGCTCTGGAAACACCATATATTTT
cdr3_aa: CAWSVPRGSGNTIYF

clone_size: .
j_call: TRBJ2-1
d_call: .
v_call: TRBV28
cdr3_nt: TGTGCCAGCAGTTTCTCCCCTACGTATGAGCAGTTCTTC
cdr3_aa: CASSFSPTYEQFF

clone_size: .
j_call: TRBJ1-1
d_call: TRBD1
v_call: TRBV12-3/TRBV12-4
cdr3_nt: TGTGCCAGCAAACGAGAGGGGGCGTGGAACACTGAAGCTTTCTTT
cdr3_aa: CASKREGAWNTEAFF

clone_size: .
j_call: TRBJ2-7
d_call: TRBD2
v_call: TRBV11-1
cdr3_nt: TGTGCCAGCGGCTTAGCACGACGGGACTACGTACAGTACTTC
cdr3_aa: CASGLARRDYVQYF

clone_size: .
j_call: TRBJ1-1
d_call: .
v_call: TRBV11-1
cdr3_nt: TGTGCCAGCGACTTTGACAAGGCAGGTGAAGCTTTCTTT
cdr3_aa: CASDFDKAGEAFF

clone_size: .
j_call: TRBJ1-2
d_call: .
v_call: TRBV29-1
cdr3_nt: TGCAGCATTGAAGATAGAAGCAGATCCTATGGCTACATCTTC
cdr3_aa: CSIEDRSRSYGYIF

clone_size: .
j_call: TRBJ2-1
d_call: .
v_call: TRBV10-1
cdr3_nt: TGCTTCAGCAAAACCTACAGGGCCCGCTCCTACAATGAGCAGTTCTTC
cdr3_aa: CFSKTYRARSYNEQFF

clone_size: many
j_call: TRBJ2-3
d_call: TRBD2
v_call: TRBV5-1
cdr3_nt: TGCGCCAGCAGCTTCTTAGCGGGAGTTCCAGATACGCAGTATTTT
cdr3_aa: CASSFLAGVPDTQYF

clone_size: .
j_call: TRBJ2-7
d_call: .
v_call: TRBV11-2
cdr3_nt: TGTGCCAGTAGCTTAGAGGGCGACCAGCGGTACTTC
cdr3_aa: CASSLEGDQRYF

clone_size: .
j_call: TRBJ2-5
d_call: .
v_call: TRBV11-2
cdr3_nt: TGTGCCAACAGCTTAGATATCGGAGACTGCGAATACTTC
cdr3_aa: CANSLDIGDCEYF

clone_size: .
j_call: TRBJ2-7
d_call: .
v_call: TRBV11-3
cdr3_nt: TGTACCAGCAGCTTAGGAGGCTACGATCAGTACTTC
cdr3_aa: CTSSLGGYDQYF

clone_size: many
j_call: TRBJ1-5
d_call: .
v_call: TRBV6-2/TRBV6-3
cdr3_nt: TGTGCCAGCAGTTACCCCTCGATGGGCTTGGGCAATCAGCCCCAGCATTTT
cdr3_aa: CASSYPSMGLGNQPQHF

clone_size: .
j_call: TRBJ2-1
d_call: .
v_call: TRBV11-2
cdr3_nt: TGTGCCCCGATGAGCCCCGACTGCGGGAACAATGAGCAGTTCTTC
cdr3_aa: CAPMSPDCGNNEQFF

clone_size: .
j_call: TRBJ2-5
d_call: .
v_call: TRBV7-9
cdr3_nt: TGTACCAGCAGCTTAGCCGGACTGCAAGAGACCCAGTACTTC
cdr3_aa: CTSSLAGLQETQYF

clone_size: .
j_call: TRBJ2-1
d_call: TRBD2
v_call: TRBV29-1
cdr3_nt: TGCAGCGTTGACTCAGGGACTAGCGGTTTCAATGAGCAGTTCTTC
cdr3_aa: CSVDSGTSGFNEQFF

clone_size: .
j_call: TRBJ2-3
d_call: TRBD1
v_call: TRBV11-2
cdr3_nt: TGTGCCAGCAGTTTAAGGCCCGGGACAGGCAGTAGCACAGATACGCAGTATTTT
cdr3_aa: CASSLRPGTGSSTDTQYF

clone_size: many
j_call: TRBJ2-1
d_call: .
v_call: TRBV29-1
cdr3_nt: TGCAGCGTGAGGAAACACCTATACAATGAGCAGTTCTTC
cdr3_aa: CSVRKHLYNEQFF

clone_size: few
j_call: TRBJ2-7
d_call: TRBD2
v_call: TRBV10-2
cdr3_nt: TGCGCCAGCAGCGGGGGGAATTACTCCTACGAGCAGTACTTC
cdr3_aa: CASSGGNYSYEQYF

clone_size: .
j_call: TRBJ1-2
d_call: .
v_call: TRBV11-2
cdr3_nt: TGTGCCGGCTGCTCCCCATTCCCCAGCGAGAACGCCGCTCGAGCTAACTATGGCTACACCTTC
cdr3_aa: CAGCSPFPSENAARANYGYTF

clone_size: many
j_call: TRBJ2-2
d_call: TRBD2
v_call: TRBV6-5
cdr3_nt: TGTGCCAGCACCCAGGCCACTAGCGGGGCAACCGGGGAGCTGTTTTTT
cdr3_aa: CASTQATSGATGELFF

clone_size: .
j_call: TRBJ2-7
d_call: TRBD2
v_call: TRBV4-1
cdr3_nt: TGCACCAGCAGCCAAGATGTTGGACTAGCGGGGCGGGAGCAGTACTTC
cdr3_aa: CTSSQDVGLAGREQYF

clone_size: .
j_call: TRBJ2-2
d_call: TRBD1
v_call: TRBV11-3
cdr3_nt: TGTGCCAGCAGCCCCGACAGGGGGCACGATACCAGGGAGCTGTTTTTT
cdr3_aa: CASSPDRGHDTRELFF

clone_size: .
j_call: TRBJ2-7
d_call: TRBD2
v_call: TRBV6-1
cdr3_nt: TGTGCCAGCAGGACAGAAGTAACTAGGGGAGGGAGCTCCAACGAGCAGTACTTC
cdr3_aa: CASRTEVTRGGSSNEQYF

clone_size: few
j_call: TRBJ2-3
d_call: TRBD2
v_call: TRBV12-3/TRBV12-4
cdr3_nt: TGTGCCAGCAGTTTGGAGCGGGAGGGTAGTACGCAGTATTTT
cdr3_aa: CASSLEREGSTQYF

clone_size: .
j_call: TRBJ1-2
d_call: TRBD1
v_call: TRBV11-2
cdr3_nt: TGTGCCGGCAGCATGACTGGACAGGGAGAAGGCTACACCTTC
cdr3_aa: CAGSMTGQGEGYTF

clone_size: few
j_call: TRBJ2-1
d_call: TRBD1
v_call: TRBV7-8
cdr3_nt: TGTGCCAGCAGCCAAAGAAGGGGCGGACAGGGGACGGCTGAGCAGTTCTTC
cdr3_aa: CASSQRRGGQGTAEQFF

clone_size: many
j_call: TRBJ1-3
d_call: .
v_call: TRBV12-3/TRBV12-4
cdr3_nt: TGTGCCAGCAGTACACAGGGAAACACCATATATTTT
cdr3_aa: CASSTQGNTIYF

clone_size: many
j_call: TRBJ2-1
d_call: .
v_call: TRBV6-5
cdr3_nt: TGTGCCAGCAGTTACTCCCGGGGGCGAGGTTACAATGAGCAGTTCTTC
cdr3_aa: CASSYSRGRGYNEQFF

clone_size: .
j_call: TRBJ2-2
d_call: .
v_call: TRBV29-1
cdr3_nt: TGCAGCGTTATCAGGGGCTCGAAGGCCGGGGAGCTGTTTTTT
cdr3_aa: CSVIRGSKAGELFF

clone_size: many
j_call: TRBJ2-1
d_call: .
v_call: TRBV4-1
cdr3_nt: TGCGCCAGCAGCCAAGATACCGGCCAGACCCCCGGGGAGCAGTTCTTC
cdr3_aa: CASSQDTGQTPGEQFF

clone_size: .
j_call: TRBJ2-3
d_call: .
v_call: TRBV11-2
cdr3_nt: TGTGCCAACAGCCCGCGGAGAGGCACAGATACGCAGTATTTT
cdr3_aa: CANSPRRGTDTQYF

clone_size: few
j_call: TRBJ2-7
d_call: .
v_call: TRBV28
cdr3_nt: TGTGCCAGCAGTTTCAACCTGGCAGGGCTGACCTACGAGCAGTACTTC
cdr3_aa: CASSFNLAGLTYEQYF

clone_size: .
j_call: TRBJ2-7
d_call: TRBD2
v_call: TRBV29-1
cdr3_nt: TGCAGCGGTGGGGTCAGGGGACTAGCGGAGCCCTACGAGCAGTATTTC
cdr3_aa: CSGGVRGLAEPYEQYF

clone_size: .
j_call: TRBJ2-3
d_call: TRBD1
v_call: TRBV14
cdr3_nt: TGCACCAGCAGCCGAAGAACAGGGGGGGATACGCAGTATTTT
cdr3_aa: CTSSRRTGGDTQYF

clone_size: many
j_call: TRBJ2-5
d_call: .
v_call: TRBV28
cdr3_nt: TGTGCCAGCAGTTCTTACGGGACCCAGTACTTC
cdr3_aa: CASSSYGTQYF

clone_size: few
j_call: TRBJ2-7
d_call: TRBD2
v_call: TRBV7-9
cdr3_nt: TGTGCCAGCAGTTCTGGGAGGGATTCCTACGAGCAGTATTTC
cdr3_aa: CASSSGRDSYEQYF

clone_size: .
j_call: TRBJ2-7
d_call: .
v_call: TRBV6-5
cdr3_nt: TGTGCCAGCAGTCTTAGCAGGTTCTCCCACGAGCAGTACTTC
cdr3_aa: CASSLSRFSHEQYF

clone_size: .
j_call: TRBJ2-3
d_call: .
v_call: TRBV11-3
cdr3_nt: TGTGCTAGCAGCTTAGGGCTAGCGAAAAACACAGATACGCAGTATTTT
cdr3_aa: CASSLGLAKNTDTQYF

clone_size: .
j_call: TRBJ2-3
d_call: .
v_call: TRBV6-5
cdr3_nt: TGTGCCAGCTTCAGATCATCGGGGTCAGATACACAGTATTTT
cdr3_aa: CASFRSSGSDTQYF

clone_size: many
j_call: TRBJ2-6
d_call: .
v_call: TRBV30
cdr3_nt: TGTGCCTGGGCCCTAGGAGGAACTGGGGCCAACGTCCTGACTTTC
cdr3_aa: CAWALGGTGANVLTF

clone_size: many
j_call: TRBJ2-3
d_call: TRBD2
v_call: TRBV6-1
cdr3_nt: TGTGCCGGTCGGACTAGCGGGGCCGGGTCTAGCACAGATACGCAGTATTTT
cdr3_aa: CAGRTSGAGSSTDTQYF

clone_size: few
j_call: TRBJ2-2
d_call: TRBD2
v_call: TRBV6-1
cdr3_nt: TGTGCCAGCAGCGTAGCGGGGCCCGCCACCGGGGAGCTGTTTTTT
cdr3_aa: CASSVAGPATGELFF

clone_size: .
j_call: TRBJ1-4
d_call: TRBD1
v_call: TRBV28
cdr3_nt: TGTGCCAGCAGTTTAATTGGTAGTTTGACAGGGAGGAATGAAAAACTGTTTTTT
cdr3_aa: CASSLIGSLTGRNEKLFF

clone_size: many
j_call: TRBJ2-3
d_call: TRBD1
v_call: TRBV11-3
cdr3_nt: TGTGCCAGCAGCTTAGAAGCGGGGACAGGGTCAGATACGCAGTATTTT
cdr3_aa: CASSLEAGTGSDTQYF

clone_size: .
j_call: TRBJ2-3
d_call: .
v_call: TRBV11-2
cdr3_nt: TGTGCCAGCAGCCCAAGGTTAGCGACCGTGAACACAGATACGCAGTATTTT
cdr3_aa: CASSPRLATVNTDTQYF

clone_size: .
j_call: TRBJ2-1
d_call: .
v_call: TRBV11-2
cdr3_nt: TGTACCAGCAGCTTAGCCCGCAGTGAGCAGTTCTTC
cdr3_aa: CTSSLARSEQFF